These T cell receptor beta chains were read from a single sample in a study of T cells in Graves' hyperthyroidism and ophthalmopathy. TCRdb redid the calling of the multiplex PCR reads with MiXCR, one entry per CDR3 protein. The sample shows about 58,000 distinct CDR3 sequences, about 50% of them seen only once. The specimen sequenced was blood. The receptors were gathered from a woman aged 25 to 45 with Graves' ophthalmopathy. The CDR3 runs from the conserved cysteine through the conserved F or W. The D gene is left open where the match is weak. A clone size is listed for some rows: how often the clone was seen (once, few, many), or a class if it is expanded.

j_call: TRBJ2-1; clone_size: NA; d_call: NA; v_call: TRBV10-3; cdr3_nt: TGTGCCATCAATACAGCTTCCTACAATGAGCAGTTCTTC; cdr3_aa: CAINTASYNEQFF
j_call: TRBJ2-2; clone_size: many; d_call: NA; v_call: TRBV10-3; cdr3_nt: TGTGCCATCAGTGAAAGGGCGGCGAACACCGGGGAGCTGTTTTTT; cdr3_aa: CAISERAANTGELFF
j_call: TRBJ1-2; clone_size: many; d_call: NA; v_call: TRBV6-5; cdr3_nt: TGTGCCAGCAGGGGCAGGGCACTCTATGGCTACACCTTC; cdr3_aa: CASRGRALYGYTF
j_call: TRBJ1-2; clone_size: NA; d_call: NA; v_call: TRBV29-1; cdr3_nt: TGCAGCGTCGACAATCCCCAGGGCTATGGCTACACCTTC; cdr3_aa: CSVDNPQGYGYTF
j_call: TRBJ1-1; clone_size: NA; d_call: TRBD1; v_call: TRBV7-8; cdr3_nt: TGTGCCAGCAGCTTAGGGGACAGACTCACTGAGGCTGTCTTT; cdr3_aa: CASSLGDRLTEAVF
j_call: TRBJ1-2; clone_size: medium-sized; d_call: NA; v_call: TRBV19; cdr3_nt: TGTGCCAGTCAGGGCTATGGCTACACCTTC; cdr3_aa: CASQGYGYTF
j_call: TRBJ2-3; clone_size: many; d_call: TRBD1; v_call: TRBV24-1; cdr3_nt: TGTGCCACCAGTGGGCCGGCCAGGGGGCGATACACAGATACGCAGTATTTT; cdr3_aa: CATSGPARGRYTDTQYF
j_call: TRBJ1-1; clone_size: many; d_call: NA; v_call: TRBV29-1; cdr3_nt: TGCAGCGCATCGGGACACCTGAACACTGGAGCTTTCTTT; cdr3_aa: CSASGHLNTGAFF
j_call: TRBJ2-7; clone_size: NA; d_call: TRBD1; v_call: TRBV19; cdr3_nt: TGCGCCTGCGCCGGGACAGCTCACTACGAGCAGTACTTC; cdr3_aa: CACAGTAHYEQYF
j_call: TRBJ1-1; clone_size: medium-sized; d_call: NA; v_call: TRBV10-3; cdr3_nt: TGTGCCATCAGTACGGCCTTGAACACTGAAGCTTTCTTT; cdr3_aa: CAISTALNTEAFF
j_call: TRBJ2-3; clone_size: NA; d_call: TRBD2; v_call: TRBV6-5; cdr3_nt: TGTGCCAGCAGCGCCCCCGGGACTAGCGGGAGCACAGATACGCAGTATTTT; cdr3_aa: CASSAPGTSGSTDTQYF
j_call: TRBJ2-6; clone_size: NA; d_call: NA; v_call: TRBV5-1; cdr3_nt: TGCGCCAGCAGCCGTACAGACTCTGGGGCCAACGTCCTGACTTTC; cdr3_aa: CASSRTDSGANVLTF
j_call: TRBJ2-7; clone_size: NA; d_call: NA; v_call: TRBV7-8; cdr3_nt: TGTGCCAGCAGCTTGAACCCGGGACACTACGAGCAGTACTTC; cdr3_aa: CASSLNPGHYEQYF
j_call: TRBJ1-1; clone_size: NA; d_call: NA; v_call: TRBV6-1; cdr3_nt: TGTGGCAGCAGTGAAGGGGTGGGCCGCGAAGCTCTCTTT; cdr3_aa: CGSSEGVGREALF
j_call: TRBJ2-1; clone_size: NA; d_call: TRBD2; v_call: TRBV20-1; cdr3_nt: TGCAGCGCTAGAGGGCGGGAGGGCTACAAGGAGCAGTTCTTC; cdr3_aa: CSARGREGYKEQFF
j_call: TRBJ2-1; clone_size: NA; d_call: NA; v_call: TRBV2; cdr3_nt: TGTGCCAGCGCGGGACACGGCAACAATGAGCAGTTCTTC; cdr3_aa: CASAGHGNNEQFF
j_call: TRBJ1-4; clone_size: many; d_call: TRBD1; v_call: TRBV7-9; cdr3_nt: TGTGCCAGCAGCCGGGGACAGGGTAATGAAAAACTGTTTTTT; cdr3_aa: CASSRGQGNEKLFF
j_call: TRBJ2-5; clone_size: few; d_call: TRBD2; v_call: TRBV4-1; cdr3_nt: TGCGCCAGCAGCCAAGAAGGGGGAACGGTGGGACTAGCGGGAGGGGGCGAGACCCAGTACTTC; cdr3_aa: CASSQEGGTVGLAGGGETQYF